These 14 T cell receptor beta chains were all obtained from the same sample, sequenced in a study of shared clonotypes between healthy human individuals. TCRdb keeps only in-frame clones here, not all; method: immunoSEQ multiplex PCR. Counted here are over a million clones, roughly 96% occurring once; the ten biggest clones make up more than 0.9%. The sample was naive CD4+ T cells sorted from blood. Described subset: CD45RA+ positively selected. These receptors all stem from a man under 40 in good health.

The CDR3 DNA follows: TGTGCCAGCAGCGATGAACAGGGCCCCGGGGCCAACGTCCTGACTTTC. It codes for CASSDEQGPGANVLTF. This chain joins TRBV9 and TRBJ2-6, with TRBD1 as a possible D gene (6 bases). Germline CDR1 reads SGDLS; CDR2 reads YYNGEE. The CDR3 has 16 residues. V gave up 3 bases and J gave up 4 bases, with 14 bases separating them. The whole variable domain, filled in from reference TRBV9 and TRBJ2-6, reads DSGVTQTPKHLITATGQRVTLRCSPRSGDLSVYWYQQSLDQGLQFLIQYYNGEERAKGNILERFSAQQFPDLHSELNLSSLELGDSALYFCASSDEQGPGANVLTFGAGSRLTVL.

This clone was seen just once. V is TRBV5-1 and J is TRBJ1-1; 7 bases are a match to TRBD1. Trimming cost V 0 bases and J 1 base; bases outside gene matches: 3. Germline lookup yields CDR1 SGHRS and CDR2 YFSETQ. CDR3 size: 15 residues. CDR3 amino acids: CASSLAGTANTEAFF. Here the CDR3 DNA reads TGCGCCAGCAGCTTGGCCGGGACAGCGAACACTGAAGCTTTCTTT. The full variable domain, in which reference TRBV5-1 and TRBJ1-1 provide the parts outside the CDR3, is KAGVTQTPRYLIKTRGQQVTLSCSPISGHRSVSWYQQTPGQGLQFLFEYFSETQRNKGNFPGRFSGRQFSNSRSEMNVSTLELGDSALYLCASSLAGTANTEAFFGQGTRLTVV.

The chain is built from TRBV11-2 and TRBJ1-1; D gene ambiguous. Germline values: CDR1 SGHAT, CDR2 FQNNGV. This CDR3 spans 12 amino acids. V lost 3 bases and J lost 5, with 7 bases in between. The CDR3 bases are TGTGCCAGCAGCTTCGGTCTAACTGAAGCTTTCTTT. Protein: CASSFGLTEAFF.

V usage is TRBV19 and J usage is TRBJ2-5; possible D gene TRBD2, 6 bases. Germline CDR1 reads LNHDA; CDR2 reads SQIVND (reference sequence). V was trimmed by 4 bases and J by 5 bases, leaving 11 bases between them. The CDR3 runs to 13 residues. In DNA form, the CDR3 reads TGTGCCAGTAGTACGGAGGGTATTGAGACCCAGTACTTC. Protein sequence: CASSTEGIETQYF.

CDR3: CASSLLGRQNTEAFF. The CDR3 nucleotides read TGCGCCAGCAGCCTTTTGGGGAGGCAGAACACTGAAGCTTTCTTT. The chain couples TRBV4-3 to TRBJ1-1; no definite D call. Per the germline V gene, CDR1 is LGHNA and CDR2 is YSLEER. Trimming cost V 4 bases and J 1 base, with 13 bases left between them. The CDR3 consists of 15 residues.

V usage is TRBV28 and J usage is TRBJ2-2; tentatively, D is TRBD1 (6 bases). The germline gives CDR1 MDHEN, CDR2 SYDVKM. The CDR3 sequence is 14 residues long. The V end was cut by 4 bases, the J end by 7 bases, with 13 bases between. DNA for the CDR3: TGTGCCAGCAGTTCCTTTAGGGGGATCGGGGAGCTGTTTTTT. Its protein product is CASSSFRGIGELFF.

This clone was observed a single time. The CDR3 sequence: CASSGEAAYGYTF. The CDR3 DNA reads as TGTGCCAGCAGCGGAGAGGCCGCATATGGCTACACCTTC. This chain joins TRBV2 and TRBJ1-2; no clear D gene. Germline CDR1 SNHLY, CDR2 FYNNEI. CDR3 length: 13 residues. V dropped 6 bases and J dropped 5 bases, with 13 bases sitting between them. Full variable domain (rest looked up from reference TRBV2 and TRBJ1-2): EPEVTQTPSHQVTQMGQEVILRCVPISNHLYFYWYRQILGQKVEFLVSFYNNEISEKSEIFDDQFSVERPDGSNFTLKIRSTKLEDSAMYFCASSGEAAYGYTFGSGTRLTVV.

The CDR3 spells CSVVPTGRVLLYNEQFF. CDR3 coding DNA: TGCAGCGTTGTCCCGACGGGGCGGGTCTTACTCTACAATGAGCAGTTCTTC. The chain links TRBV29-1 to TRBJ2-1; D is perhaps TRBD1 or TRBD2 (5 bases each). The V end lost 4 bases, the J end lost 3 bases, and 22 bases lay between the germline ends. Germline V lookup: CDR1 SQVTM, CDR2 ANQGSEA. The CDR3 contains 17 residues.

The CDR3 DNA sequence: TGTGCCAGCAGCGCAGCCGGTATCCTCTCCTACGAGCAGTACTTC. Protein product: CASSAAGILSYEQYF. This sequence joins TRBV28 and TRBJ2-7; D remains unclear. V was trimmed by 6 bases and J by 0 bases, leaving 15 bases between them. Germline-derived CDR1 and CDR2 are MDHEN and SYDVKM. The CDR3 sequence is 15 residues long.

This clone came up once. The chain carries TRBV28 and TRBJ2-2; the D is unclear. This CDR3 region has 13 residues. Per the germline V gene, CDR1 is MDHEN and CDR2 is SYDVKM. Trimming removed 3 bases from V and 6 bases from J, with 8 bases in between. The CDR3 nucleotides are TGTGCCAGCAGTTTGTTAGTCCCCGGGGAGCTGTTTTTT. Its translation: CASSLLVPGELFF. The full variable domain, its missing parts supplied by reference TRBV28 and TRBJ2-2, is DVKVTQSSRYLVKRTGEKVFLECVQDMDHENMFWYRQDPGLGLRLIYFSYDVKMKEKGDIPEGYSVSREKKERFSLILESASTNQTSMYLCASSLLVPGELFFGEGSRLTVL.

This chain joins TRBV6-6 and TRBJ1-1; tentatively, D is TRBD1 (5 bases). Deletions cut 3 bases from V and 1 base from J, with 15 bases between. The CDR3 covers 16 residues. CDR1 and CDR2 from the germline V gene are MNHNY and SVGAGI (reference sequence). The CDR3 DNA sequence: TGTGCCAGCAGTTATGGGGCAGTTTCTCCGAACACTGAAGCTTTCTTT. Protein sequence: CASSYGAVSPNTEAFF.

The chain employs TRBV7-2 and TRBJ2-7; no clear D gene. V was pared by 4 bases and J by 0 bases, with 10 bases between. Germline V gene sequence: CDR1 SGHTA, CDR2 FQGNSA. This CDR3 comprises 14 residues. CDR3 sequence: CASSYTESSYEQYF. The CDR3 DNA follows: TGTGCCAGCAGCTACACTGAGAGCTCCTACGAGCAGTACTTC.

The chain carries TRBV29-1 and TRBJ1-2; D unresolved. The CDR3 has 10 amino acids. V lost 5 bases, J lost 8 bases, and 9 bases lay in between. Germline lookup yields CDR1 SQVTM and CDR2 ANQGSEA. The CDR3 reads CSVYNPGYTF. CDR3 bases: TGCAGCGTTTATAACCCAGGCTACACCTTC. The complete variable domain, with remaining parts taken from reference TRBV29-1 and TRBJ1-2, reads SAVISQKPSRDICQRGTSLTIQCQVDSQVTMMFWYRQQPGQSLTLIATANQGSEATYESGFVIDKFPISRPNLTFSTLTVSNMSPEDSSIYLCSVYNPGYTFGSGTRLTVV.

The chain combines TRBV6-5 with TRBJ2-7, with D unclear. The CDR3 contains 15 residues. V was cut by 5 bases and J by 1 base, with 15 bases left in between. Germline V gene sequence: CDR1 MNHEY, CDR2 SVGAGI. CDR3 DNA: TGTGCCAGCAGTCCGACGATCGACCCGTCCTACGAGCAGTACTTC. This codes for CASSPTIDPSYEQYF.